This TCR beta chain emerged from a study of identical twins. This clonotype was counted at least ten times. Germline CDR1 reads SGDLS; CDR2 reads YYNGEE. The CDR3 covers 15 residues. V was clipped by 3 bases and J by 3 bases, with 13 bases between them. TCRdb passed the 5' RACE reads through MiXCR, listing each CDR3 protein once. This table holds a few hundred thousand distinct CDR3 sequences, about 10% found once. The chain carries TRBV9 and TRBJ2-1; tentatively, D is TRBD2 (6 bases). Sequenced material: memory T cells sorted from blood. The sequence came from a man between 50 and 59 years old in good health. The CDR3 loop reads CASSERDSHYNEQFF. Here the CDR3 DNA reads TGTGCCAGCAGCGAAAGGGACTCCCACTACAATGAGCAGTTCTTC.